The 7 T cell receptor beta chains reported below all come from one sample, sequenced in a study of T-cell reconstitution after alpha-beta-depleted transplantation in children. TCRbeta library construction was performed incorporating unique molecular identifiers. TCRdb passed the PCR reads through MiXCR, listing each CDR3 protein once. The sample shows approximately 350,000 distinct CDR3 sequences, about an eighth of them seen only once. Sequenced material: PBMCs, taken from the stem cell graft. These TCRs come from a human donor who donated a stem cell graft to a child with Fanconi anemia.

This clonotype has just a few counts. Being one base from a much bigger clone, this may be a read error. The genes are TRBV7-9 and TRBJ1-1; D unclear. Germline CDR1 is SEHNR and CDR2 is FQNEAQ (reference sequence). CDR3 size: 12 residues. The V gene lost 1 base and the J gene lost 3 bases, with 3 bases spanning the gap. CDR3 region: CASSLEYTEAFF. CDR3 bases: TGTGCCAGCAGCTTAGAGTACACTGAAGCTTTCTTT.

Points on this clonotype: The junction does not match germline at one end; this may be a read error. The chain joins TRBV10-3 to TRBJ2-3; no reliable D call. The CDR3 consists of 15 residues. Per the germline V gene, CDR1 is ENHRY and CDR2 is SYGVKD. For the CDR3, the DNA is TGTGCCATCACTGAGTCCAACAGCCGCACAGATACGCAGTATTTT. This sequence encodes CAITESNSRTDTQYF.

This rearrangement joins TRBV5-1 to TRBJ2-7; 9 nucleotides match TRBD2. Germline CDR1 reads SGHRS; CDR2 reads YFSETQ. The J segment lost 3 bases and the V segment lost 2 bases, leaving 21 bases of the junction unmatched. The CDR3 extends over 20 amino acids. The CDR3 here is CASSLKGLAGGPLSLYEQYF. The DNA for the CDR3 is TGCGCCAGCAGCTTAAAAGGCCTCGCGGGAGGGCCGTTATCACTCTACGAGCAGTACTTC.

This clonotype was seen a handful of times. This sequence joins TRBV5-5 and TRBJ1-1; D is uncertain. CDR3 size: 15 residues. V was trimmed by 1 base and J by 0 bases, leaving 10 bases between them. Germline CDR1 is SGHKS and CDR2 is YYEKEE (reference sequence). As DNA, the CDR3 is TGTGCCAGCAGCTTGAACGTTCGCATGAACACTGAAGCTTTCTTT. It is translated as CASSLNVRMNTEAFF. The full variable domain, its missing parts supplied by reference TRBV5-5 and TRBJ1-1, is DAGVTQSPTHLIKTRGQQVTLRCSPISGHKSVSWYQQVLGQGPQFIFQYYEKEERGRGNFPDRFSARQFPNYSSELNVNALLLGDSALYLCASSLNVRMNTEAFFGQGTRLTVV.

This clonotype was recorded a few times. J is TRBJ1-4 and V is TRBV5-1, with D perhaps TRBD1 (6 bases). Trimming removed 0 bases from V and 5 bases from J, with 11 bases in between. The CDR3 has 15 residues. Germline V gene data show CDR1 as SGHRS and CDR2 as YFSETQ. CDR3: CASSLAGTKNEKLFF. CDR3 bases: TGCGCCAGCAGCTTGGCAGGGACAAAGAATGAAAAACTGTTTTTT.

The table lists this clonotype with a few counts. This chain links TRBV29-1 with TRBJ1-2, with D hard to call. The germline CDR1 and CDR2 sequences are SQVTM and ANQGSEA. The CDR3 covers 12 residues. Trimming removed 3 bases at V and 0 bases at J, with 5 bases between. CDR3 sequence (DNA): TGCAGCGTTGATAGCCCTAACTATGGCTACACCTTC. Its protein is CSVDSPNYGYTF.

The V and J genes are TRBV7-9 and TRBJ2-1; TRBD1 agrees at 7 bases. With V trimmed by 8 bases and J by 9 bases, 16 bases remained unmatched. The V gene's germline CDR1 is SEHNR and CDR2 FQNEAQ (reference sequence). This CDR3 has 15 residues. CDR3 bases: TGTGCCAGCCACCCCGAGACAGGGCAAGTGGGTGAGCAGTTCTTC. Protein: CASHPETGQVGEQFF.